The rows below give T cell receptor beta chains drawn from one sample of a study of identical twins. Via MiXCR, TCRdb re-called the 5' RACE reads, giving one row per CDR3 protein. The sample consists of hundreds of thousands of distinct CDR3 sequences, about 7.6% of them appearing once. This sample also belongs to another study, concerning yellow fever vaccine responses in identical twins.

The sequencing sample was made of PBMCs. The receptors shown here come from a woman aged 18-35 years in good health. The CDR3 runs from the conserved cysteine through the conserved F or W. D genes are given only for firm matches. A clone size is listed for some rows: how often the clone was seen (once, few, many), or a class if it is expanded.

NA,NA,TRBV10-3,TRBJ1-1,CAISHTGIVITEAFF,TGTGCCATCAGCCACACAGGGATAGTTATCACTGAAGCTTTCTTT
many,NA,TRBV9,TRBJ1-1,CASSVVGGTSEAEAFF,TGTGCCAGCAGCGTAGTGGGAGGGACGAGTGAGGCTGAAGCTTTCTTT
many,NA,TRBV28,TRBJ2-1,CASSAQEAYNEQFF,TGTGCCAGCAGTGCCCAGGAGGCTTACAATGAGCAGTTCTTC
few,NA,TRBV12-3/TRBV12-4,TRBJ2-1,CASSPGGSGTGNEQFF,TGTGCCAGCAGTCCCGGGGGTAGCGGTACGGGGAATGAGCAGTTCTTC
few,NA,TRBV7-2,TRBJ2-2,CASFRNPGELFF,TGTGCCAGCTTTCGCAACCCCGGGGAGCTGTTTTTT
many,NA,TRBV12-3/TRBV12-4,TRBJ2-1,CASSLGGGGEQFF,TGTGCCAGCAGTTTAGGTGGGGGCGGGGAGCAGTTCTTC
NA,NA,TRBV11-1,TRBJ2-7,CASSLGGQAGLRTQYF,TGTGCCAGCAGCTTAGGCGGGCAGGCGGGATTACGTACGCAGTACTTC
NA,TRBD2,TRBV7-6,TRBJ2-1,CASSLFGLAGGYNEQFF,TGTGCCAGCAGCTTATTCGGTTTAGCGGGAGGTTACAATGAGCAGTTCTTC
NA,TRBD2,TRBV20-1,TRBJ2-1,CSARDVPLAGANEQFF,TGCAGTGCTAGAGATGTACCCCTAGCGGGAGCCAATGAGCAGTTCTTC
few,NA,TRBV7-8,TRBJ2-1,CASSARPGSSSYNEQFF,TGTGCCAGCAGCGCCAGACCCGGGAGTTCCTCCTACAATGAGCAGTTCTTC
many,NA,TRBV7-2,TRBJ2-1,CASSPRVRGSYNEQFF,TGTGCCAGCAGCCCCAGGGTACGAGGGTCCTACAATGAGCAGTTCTTC
NA,NA,TRBV12-3/TRBV12-4,TRBJ1-2,CASGMSRGYTF,TGTGCCAGCGGCATGTCTCGGGGCTACACCTTC
many,NA,TRBV7-6,TRBJ1-1,CASSPSGAALTEAFF,TGTGCCAGCAGCCCCTCGGGAGCAGCATTAACTGAAGCTTTCTTT
many,NA,TRBV3-1,TRBJ1-3,CASSAGPGNTIYF,TGTGCCAGCAGCGCCGGCCCGGGAAACACCATATATTTT
NA,NA,TRBV15,TRBJ1-3,CATSISRDNSGNTIYF,TGTGCCACCAGCATATCGCGGGACAACTCTGGAAACACCATATATTTT
few,NA,TRBV4-2,TRBJ2-3,CASSQDLRGDTQYF,TGTGCCAGCAGCCAAGATCTCAGGGGAGATACGCAGTATTTT
many,NA,TRBV10-3,TRBJ2-1,CAISGPLTGPPTREQFF,TGTGCCATCAGTGGCCCATTGACAGGTCCTCCGACAAGAGAGCAGTTCTTC
NA,NA,TRBV24-1,TRBJ2-1,CATSDLPRLGPYNEQFF,TGTGCCACCAGTGATCTCCCCAGACTAGGCCCCTACAATGAGCAGTTCTTC
few,TRBD2,TRBV5-1,TRBJ2-5,CASRKWPSGRAGETQYF,TGCGCCAGCAGAAAGTGGCCTAGCGGGAGGGCCGGGGAGACCCAGTACTTC
NA,NA,TRBV6-2/TRBV6-3,TRBJ2-4,CASSWERTLAKNIQYF,TGTGCCAGCAGTTGGGAGAGAACCCTAGCCAAAAACATTCAGTACTTC
few,NA,TRBV28,TRBJ2-2,CASSTSVPGTGELFF,TGTGCCAGCAGTACCTCAGTACCAGGGACCGGGGAGCTGTTTTTT
NA,TRBD2,TRBV12-3/TRBV12-4,TRBJ2-1,CASSFAGSGRYHEQFF,TGTGCCAGCAGCTTTGCGGGGAGCGGGAGGTACCATGAGCAGTTCTTC